Listed below are T cell receptor beta chains from one sample, sequenced in a study of molecular identifiers for immune sequencing clone quantification. From the PCR reads, TCRdb called clonotypes with MiXCR, one entry per CDR3 protein. This sample has hundreds of thousands of distinct CDR3 sequences, with less than 30% found just once. Sequenced sample: naive CD8+ T cells from blood, with Jurkat cell RNA spiked in. Receptor source: a human donor in good health. Some libraries in this study had Jurkat cell RNA spiked in. Each CDR3 is given with its conserved first and last residue. Fields, in order: V gene, clone size, J gene, D gene, CDR3 protein, CDR3 DNA. A D gene is named only where the DNA matches it firmly. Part of the rows lack a size; the others show once, few, many or a class for expanded clones.

TRBV7-9	-	TRBJ2-3	TRBD1	CASSLFTGGNTDTQYF	TGTGCCAGCAGCTTATTTACAGGGGGAAACACAGATACGCAGTATTTT
TRBV7-9	-	TRBJ1-3	-	CASVVGGPGNTIYF	TGTGCCAGCGTGGTGGGGGGGCCTGGAAACACCATATATTTT
TRBV29-1	many	TRBJ2-3	TRBD2	CSVPPTSGRRAQRTDTQYF	TGCAGCGTTCCCCCTACTAGCGGGAGGCGAGCACAGCGCACAGATACGCAGTATTTT
TRBV28	many	TRBJ2-7	TRBD1	CASSLWDRAHEQYF	TGTGCCAGCAGTTTATGGGACAGGGCCCACGAGCAGTACTTC
TRBV28	many	TRBJ1-2	-	CASSSTGSYGYTF	TGTGCCAGCAGCTCGACAGGATCCTATGGCTACACCTTC
TRBV19	few	TRBJ2-3	-	CASSQGVPDTQYF	TGTGCCAGTTCGCAGGGTGTACCAGATACGCAGTATTTT
TRBV5-8	-	TRBJ2-5	-	CASSFRTEETQYF	TGTGCCAGCAGCTTTAGGACAGAGGAGACCCAGTACTTC
TRBV20-1	few	TRBJ1-3	-	CSAVTVVSGNTIYF	TGCAGTGCCGTGACCGTAGTCTCTGGAAACACCATATATTTT
TRBV7-9	-	TRBJ1-4	-	CASSLIVGTANEKLFF	TGTGCCAGCAGCTTAATTGTAGGCACGGCAAATGAAAAACTGTTTTTT
TRBV28	many	TRBJ2-3	-	CASSLGGSLTDTQYF	TGTGCCAGCAGTTTAGGGGGTAGTTTGACAGATACGCAGTATTTT
TRBV7-9	-	TRBJ2-1	TRBD2	CASSLSVSGGVYNEQFF	TGTGCCAGCAGCTTGTCCGTAAGCGGGGGGGTGTACAATGAGCAGTTCTTC
TRBV7-2	-	TRBJ2-1	-	CAGSSRGASNEQFF	TGTGCCGGCAGCTCCAGGGGGGCCTCCAATGAGCAGTTCTTC
TRBV7-6	-	TRBJ2-7	-	CASSPTGGPYKQYF	TGTGCCAGCAGCCCTACCGGAGGCCCCTACAAGCAGTACTTC
TRBV19	-	TRBJ2-7	-	CASSIAGSSYEQYF	TGTGCCAGTAGTATTGCCGGGAGCTCCTACGAGCAGTACTTC
TRBV7-2	-	TRBJ1-1	-	CASKEGGPITEAFF	TGTGCCAGCAAGGAGGGGGGCCCCATCACTGAAGCTTTCTTT
TRBV2	-	TRBJ2-3	-	CASSEVRASLTDTQYF	TGTGCCAGCAGTGAGGTCAGGGCCTCTCTCACAGATACGCAGTATTTT
TRBV4-3	-	TRBJ2-7	-	CASSQDVGGRFPEQYF	TGCGCCAGCAGCCAAGACGTAGGGGGGCGCTTCCCCGAGCAGTACTTC
TRBV6-2/TRBV6-3	-	TRBJ1-1	-	CASSYSGNTEASF	TGTGCCAGCAGTTATTCGGGGAACACTGAAGCTTCCTTT
TRBV3-1	few	TRBJ2-5	-	CASSQTGPRARPYQETQYF	TGTGCCAGCAGCCAGACGGGACCGCGGGCTAGGCCCTACCAAGAGACCCAGTACTTC
TRBV29-1	few	TRBJ2-7	TRBD2	CSVSGSSYNEQYF	TGCAGCGTGAGCGGGAGCTCCTACAATGAGCAGTACTTC
TRBV7-6	-	TRBJ2-1	TRBD1	CASSSTGGSYNEQFF	TGTGCCAGCAGCTCAACAGGGGGCTCCTACAATGAGCAGTTCTTC
TRBV19	few	TRBJ2-7	-	CASSSRTRKNEQYF	TGTGCCAGTAGTTCCCGGACAAGGAAGAACGAGCAGTACTTC
TRBV5-6	many	TRBJ1-1	-	CASSGGTDPEAFF	TGTGCCAGCAGCGGAGGTACGGACCCTGAAGCTTTCTTT
TRBV4-1	-	TRBJ2-7	-	CASSQDDRNSLGLRYEQYF	TGCGCCAGCAGCCAAGATGACCGGAACTCCCTCGGCCTAAGATACGAGCAGTACTTC
TRBV19	once	TRBJ2-7	-	CASSIGPLTPGASHYAQYF	TGTGCCAGTAGTATAGGTCCCTTGACTCCCGGGGCGTCGCACTACGCGCAGTACTTC
TRBV7-2	-	TRBJ1-6	-	CASGAGSSSYNSPLHF	TGTGCCAGCGGAGCAGGGAGCTCGTCCTATAATTCACCCCTCCACTTT
TRBV29-1	many	TRBJ2-7	-	CSVASSTYEQYF	TGCAGCGTTGCTTCTAGCACCTACGAGCAGTACTTC
TRBV6-5	few	TRBJ1-1	-	CASSHKPHDEAFF	TGTGCCAGCAGCCACAAACCGCATGATGAAGCTTTCTTT
TRBV6-2/TRBV6-3	-	TRBJ2-5	-	CASSSNRPETQYF	TGTGCCAGCAGTTCCAACCGCCCAGAGACCCAGTACTTC
TRBV5-1	-	TRBJ2-2	TRBD2	CASSLVVAGVDTGELFF	TGCGCCAGCAGCTTGGTGGTAGCGGGAGTTGATACCGGGGAGCTGTTTTTT
TRBV6-5	few	TRBJ2-1	-	CASSYGGGGEQFF	TGTGCCAGCAGTTATGGAGGTGGGGGGGAGCAGTTCTTC
TRBV3-1	many	TRBJ2-2	TRBD2	CASSQLLPGGARDTGELFF	TGTGCCAGCAGCCAACTCCTCCCGGGAGGGGCGCGAGACACCGGGGAGCTGTTTTTT
TRBV7-9	-	TRBJ2-5	-	CASPTSRSRETQYF	TGTGCCAGCCCCACCAGCCGGTCGAGAGAGACCCAGTACTTC